Presented here are 32 T cell receptor beta chains from one specimen sequenced in a study of regulatory and conventional T cells in RAG deficiency. Blood CD4+ CD25-high CD127-low regulatory T cells supplied the genomic DNA template. Clones were read by immunoSEQ multiplex PCR, and TCRdb kept only the in-frame ones, dropping some. The table records about 7,100 clones, around nine tenths of them present only once. The data were also submitted as part of a second study, on regulatory T cells. That work adds: Primers: 52 TRBV forward and 13 TRBJ reverse.

The sample was CD127- CD25+ CD4+ Tregs sorted from blood. The origin of the receptors is a human donor in good health.

The CDR3 sequence: CASSPPRQGREDEQFF. The CDR3 region has the DNA TGCGCCAGCAGCCCTCCCCGACAGGGGAGGGAGGATGAGCAGTTCTTC. The rearrangement uses TRBV5-1 and TRBJ2-1, with D possibly being TRBD1 (8 bases). V was shortened by 4 bases and J by 8 bases, with 22 bases between the two germline ends. Germline V gene lookup returns CDR1 SGHRS and CDR2 YFSETQ. The CDR3 loop spans 16 amino acids. The full variable domain, its missing parts supplied by reference TRBV5-1 and TRBJ2-1, is KAGVTQTPRYLIKTRGQQVTLSCSPISGHRSVSWYQQTPGQGLQFLFEYFSETQRNKGNFPGRFSGRQFSNSRSEMNVSTLELGDSALYLCASSPPRQGREDEQFFGPGTRLTVL.

The gene calls are TRBV5-1 and TRBJ1-1; 10 bases line up with TRBD1. V lost 4 bases and J lost 1; bases outside the gene matches: 4. The CDR3 loop spans 15 amino acids. Germline V gene sequence: CDR1 SGHRS, CDR2 YFSETQ. The CDR3 sequence is CASSKGQGKNTEAFF. The DNA of the CDR3 is TGCGCCAGCAGCAAGGGACAGGGGAAGAACACTGAAGCTTTCTTT.

CDR3 residues: CASSLDRDTEAFF. In DNA form, the CDR3 reads TGTGCCAGCAGCTTAGACAGGGACACTGAAGCTTTCTTT. The V and J genes are TRBV7-6 and TRBJ1-1; possibly TRBD1 for D (6 bases). With 1 base removed from V and 3 bases from J, the gap between germline ends came to 6 bases. Germline V gene lookup returns CDR1 SGHVS and CDR2 FNYEAQ. The CDR3 length is 13 residues.

This chain links TRBV6-5 with TRBJ2-5, with a weak D call TRBD2 (5 bases). This CDR3 is built from 13 residues. Germline-derived CDR1 and CDR2 are MNHEY and SVGAGI. Trimming took off 5 bases at V and 5 bases at J, with 12 bases between the two ends. The CDR3 DNA follows: TGTGCCAGCAGTGCCGGACTGCGGGAGACCCAGTACTTC. Translated, it gives CASSAGLRETQYF.

In this sample, this clone turned up a few times. The chain carries TRBV19 and TRBJ1-1; TRBD1 agrees at 8 bases. J lost 0 bases, V lost 5 bases, and 8 bases had no gene match. The germline V gene has CDR1 LNHDA and CDR2 SQIVND (reference sequence). The CDR3 spans 16 residues. The CDR3 DNA reads as TGTGCCAGTAGTTCATTCAGGGGGCAGATGAACACTGAAGCTTTCTTT. It yields the protein CASSSFRGQMNTEAFF.

This clone was detected only once. Other DNA sequences in the same sample also yield this CDR3. This chain joins TRBV11-2 and TRBJ1-6; a weak D match, TRBD1 (5 bases). The CDR3 consists of 15 residues. Trimming shortened V by 1 base and J by 6 bases, and 10 bases separated the two germline ends. Germline lookup yields CDR1 SGHAT and CDR2 FQNNGV. Here the CDR3 DNA reads TGTGCCAGCAGCTTAGCTCAGGGCGGTAATTCACCCCTCCACTTT. Translating gives CASSLAQGGNSPLHF.

The V call is TRBV7-2, the J call TRBJ1-2; D unresolved. The length of the CDR3 is 12 residues. Trimming shortened V by 1 base and J by 4 bases, and 4 bases separated the two germline ends. Looked up from germline, CDR1 is SGHTA and CDR2 is FQGNSA. This chain's CDR3 is CASSLVLYGYTF. In DNA form, the CDR3 reads TGTGCCAGCAGCTTAGTACTCTATGGCTACACCTTC.

The genes are TRBV28 and TRBJ1-2; D may be TRBD1 (5 bases). The CDR3 extends over 13 amino acids. Trimming pared 5 bases from V and 9 bases from J, leaving 16 bases between. The germline CDR1 and CDR2 sequences are MDHEN and SYDVKM. The CDR3 here is CASSTRLWGRYTF. The DNA for the CDR3 is TGTGCCAGCAGTACCCGACTCTGGGGCCGCTACACCTTC.

The chain links TRBV6-1 to TRBJ2-1, with 7 bases identical to TRBD1. Per germline, CDR1 MNHNS and CDR2 SASEGT. There are 15 residues in the CDR3. J was trimmed by 7 bases and V by 7 bases; bases with no gene match: 13. CDR3 region: CASTQVGDRVNEQFF. The DNA of the CDR3 is TGTGCCAGCACTCAAGTAGGTGACAGGGTAAATGAGCAGTTCTTC.

This clone was recorded only once. The J gene is TRBJ1-5, the V gene TRBV19; 9 positions agree with TRBD1. The CDR3 spans 16 residues. Germline assignment: CDR1 LNHDA and CDR2 SQIVND (reference sequence). V was clipped by 4 bases and J by 4 bases; unmatched bases: 8. CDR3 bases: TGTGCCAGTAGTACAGGACAGGGGAAAGGTAATCAGCCCCAGCATTTT. Translating gives CASSTGQGKGNQPQHF.

For this clone: Other DNA sequences of this sample code for an identical CDR3. In nucleotides, the CDR3 is TGTGCCAGCAGCGCGACCCCGGGACAGGGGGACTATGGCTACACCTTC. Its protein is CASSATPGQGDYGYTF. This chain connects TRBV9 to TRBJ1-2, with TRBD1 matching 11 bases. Germline CDR1 SGDLS, CDR2 YYNGEE. This CDR3 spans 16 amino acids. Trimming removed 3 bases from V and 3 bases from J; junction bases left unmatched: 7.

The chain employs TRBV29-1 and TRBJ1-4, with D unresolved. Trimming left V 4 bases short and J 2 bases short, with 8 bases between. The CDR3 runs to 13 residues. CDR1 and CDR2 (germline): SQVTM, ANQGSEA. CDR3 DNA: TGCAGCGTTGTACTGGTGACTAATGAAAAACTGTTTTTT. It specifies CSVVLVTNEKLFF.

The chain employs TRBV28 and TRBJ1-6; tentatively, D is TRBD1 (5 bases). The CDR3 consists of 14 residues. Germline V gives CDR1 MDHEN, CDR2 SYDVKM. V lost 3 bases and J 7 bases, leaving 10 bases between the germline ends. The CDR3 here is CASSLGRENSPLHF. The CDR3 nucleotides read TGTGCCAGCAGTTTGGGACGGGAGAATTCACCCCTCCACTTT. The whole variable domain, remainder taken from reference TRBV28 and TRBJ1-6, is DVKVTQSSRYLVKRTGEKVFLECVQDMDHENMFWYRQDPGLGLRLIYFSYDVKMKEKGDIPEGYSVSREKKERFSLILESASTNQTSMYLCASSLGRENSPLHFGNGTRLTVT.

This sequence joins TRBV6-5 and TRBJ1-1, with D hard to call. Germline lookup yields CDR1 MNHEY and CDR2 SVGAGI. With 7 bases removed from V and 1 base from J, the gap between germline ends came to 10 bases. CDR3 length equals 13 residues. The CDR3 DNA is TGTGCCAGCACTCGACGAGGGAACACTGAAGCTTTCTTT. Translation gives CASTRRGNTEAFF.

This clone was observed once. The chain couples TRBV25-1 to TRBJ2-5, with a tentative D call TRBD2 (6 bases). Germline V lookup: CDR1 MGHDK, CDR2 SYGVNS. The ends were cut back, 3 bases at V and 5 bases at J, with 19 bases in the middle. This CDR3 contains 16 residues. CDR3 DNA sequence: TGTGCCAGCAGTGAGAGGACGGGACTGCCTAGGGAGACCCAGTACTTC. It codes for CASSERTGLPRETQYF.

The chain joins TRBV5-1 to TRBJ2-2; D not resolved. Per the germline V gene, CDR1 is SGHRS and CDR2 is YFSETQ. This CDR3 has 14 amino acids. The V gene lost 0 bases and the J gene lost 5 bases, with 8 bases spanning the gap. CDR3 bases: TGCGCCAGCAGCTTGGCCACTCATACCGGGGAGCTGTTTTTT. It yields the protein CASSLATHTGELFF.

The chain combines TRBV9 with TRBJ2-2; D perhaps matches TRBD2 (5 bases). This CDR3 contains 13 residues. V dropped 0 bases and J dropped 5 bases, with 5 bases sitting between them. Germline values: CDR1 SGDLS, CDR2 YYNGEE. For the CDR3, the DNA is TGTGCCAGCAGCGTAGCGGGGACCGGGGAGCTGTTTTTT. Encoded protein: CASSVAGTGELFF.

This chain links TRBV7-3 with TRBJ2-1; D not certain. CDR1 SGHTA and CDR2 FQGTGA come from the germline V gene. The CDR3 sequence is 15 residues long. Deletions cut 2 bases from V and 2 bases from J, with 10 bases between. The CDR3 sequence is CASSLSTATYNEQFF. DNA for the CDR3: TGTGCCAGCAGCTTATCGACTGCTACCTACAATGAGCAGTTCTTC.

The chain links TRBV11-2 to TRBJ1-4; 7 bases agree with TRBD1. J was trimmed by 8 bases and V by 3 bases; bases with no gene match: 6. CDR3 length: 14 amino acids. Germline assignment: CDR1 SGHAT and CDR2 FQNNGV. The CDR3 here is CASSFEGGVEKLFF. CDR3 nucleotides: TGTGCCAGCAGCTTTGAAGGGGGCGTCGAAAAACTGTTTTTT. The variable domain in full, with the rest retrieved from reference TRBV11-2 and TRBJ1-4, is EAGVAQSPRYKIIEKRQSVAFWCNPISGHATLYWYQQILGQGPKLLIQFQNNGVVDDSQLPKDRFSAERLKGVDSTLKIQPAKLEDSAVYLCASSFEGGVEKLFFGSGTQLSVL.

The chain has TRBV13 and TRBJ2-2, with TRBD1 as a possible D gene (5 bases). Trimming stripped 6 bases from V and 5 bases from J, with 16 bases between. CDR1 PRHDT and CDR2 FYEKMQ come from the germline V gene (reference sequence). The CDR3 sequence is 15 residues long. The CDR3 reads CASSHLNTGTGELFF. The CDR3 nucleotides are TGTGCCAGCAGTCATTTAAACACAGGTACCGGGGAGCTGTTTTTT.

This chain links TRBV18 with TRBJ1-2, with 7 bases fitting TRBD1. V trimming: 2 bases; J trimming: 7 bases; junction bases outside the gene matches: 7. Germline CDR1 is KGHSH and CDR2 is LQKENI. CDR3 size: 14 residues. The CDR3 coding sequence is TGTGCCAGCTCACCATTAACAGGGGCTGGTGGCTACACCTTC. It is translated as CASSPLTGAGGYTF.

This rearrangement joins TRBV4-1 to TRBJ1-4; a possible D gene is TRBD1 (5 bases). The CDR3 is 17 amino acids. Per germline, CDR1 MGHRA and CDR2 YSYEKL. Between the trimmed V and J ends, which lost 0 bases and 0 bases, there was a span of 11 bases. This CDR3 reads CASSQDLQGATNEKLFF. The CDR3 region has the DNA TGCGCCAGCAGCCAAGACCTTCAGGGCGCAACTAATGAAAAACTGTTTTTT.

The chain recombines TRBV19 with TRBJ1-6, with D maybe TRBD1 (5 bases). V lost 3 bases and J lost 6, with 9 bases in between. This CDR3 is built from 14 residues. Germline CDR1 and CDR2: LNHDA and SQIVND (reference sequence). CDR3 coding DNA: TGTGCCAGTAGTATGGGGCAGACTAATTCACCCCTCCACTTT. As protein: CASSMGQTNSPLHF.

The chain carries TRBV5-1 and TRBJ2-3; D is unresolved. The CDR3 consists of 15 residues. Germline CDR1 is SGHRS and CDR2 is YFSETQ. The V end was cut by 0 bases, the J end by 2 bases, with 10 bases between. The CDR3 DNA sequence: TGCGCCAGCAGCTTGGTTCCAGGTCTCACAGATACGCAGTATTTT. It translates to CASSLVPGLTDTQYF.

This clone came up once. The rearrangement uses TRBV2 and TRBJ1-4; TRBD1 matches 7 bases. This CDR3 comprises 12 residues. The trim removed 11 bases at V and 7 bases at J, leaving 7 bases unmatched. From germline, CDR1 is SNHLY and CDR2 FYNNEI. CDR3 amino acids: CASRAGGEKLFF. In DNA, the CDR3 is TGTGCCTCCCGCGCAGGGGGTGAAAAACTGTTTTTT.

This clone was found a few times. The chain joins TRBV6-5 to TRBJ1-2; maybe TRBD1 (6 bases). Between the trimmed V and J ends, which lost 2 bases and 1 base, there was a span of 8 bases. Germline V lookup: CDR1 MNHEY, CDR2 SVGAGI. The CDR3 is 14 residues long. CDR3 DNA sequence: TGTGCCAGCAGTTACGACAGGAGTAACTATGGCTACACCTTC. Its protein product is CASSYDRSNYGYTF.

The chain uses TRBV18 and TRBJ1-2, with D possibly being TRBD1 (6 bases). Trimming stripped 3 bases from V and 10 bases from J, with 12 bases between. Germline values: CDR1 KGHSH, CDR2 LQKENI. The length of the CDR3 is 12 residues. The CDR3 sequence: CASSPLAGAYTF. CDR3 sequence (DNA): TGTGCCAGCTCACCCCTGGCAGGGGCCTACACCTTC. The whole variable domain, remainder taken from reference TRBV18 and TRBJ1-2, is NAGVMQNPRHLVRRRGQEARLRCSPMKGHSHVYWYRQLPEEGLKFMVYLQKENIIDESGMPKERFSAEFPKEGPSILRIQQVVRGDSAAYFCASSPLAGAYTFGSGTRLTVV.

V and J are TRBV5-4 and TRBJ2-4; possibly TRBD1 for D (5 bases). This CDR3 region has 18 residues. Germline CDR1 SGHNT, CDR2 YYREEE (reference sequence). Trimming pared 4 bases from V and 4 bases from J, leaving 24 bases between. The DNA for the CDR3 is TGTGCCAGCAGCACCCTCGGCGGCAGGGCGGTTATGAAAAACATTCAGTACTTC. Its translation is CASSTLGGRAVMKNIQYF.

This chain uses TRBV5-6 with TRBJ1-2, with TRBD1 matching over 7 bases. There are 15 residues in the CDR3. Germline CDR1 reads SGHDT; CDR2 reads YYEEEE. After removal of 1 base from V and 6 bases from J, the junction contained 9 bases not matched to a gene. CDR3 sequence (DNA): TGTGCCAGCAGCTTGAGTACAACAGGGGATAATGGCTACACCTTC. It encodes CASSLSTTGDNGYTF.

The V and J genes are TRBV30 and TRBJ1-4, with 9 nucleotides matching TRBD1. CDR1 GTSNPN and CDR2 SVGIG come from the germline V gene (reference sequence). The junction had 3 bases not matched to a gene; V was cut back by 0 bases and J by 7 bases. CDR3 length equals 14 residues. The CDR3 region is CAWSVQGAFEKLFF. The CDR3 DNA follows: TGTGCCTGGAGTGTACAGGGGGCTTTTGAAAAACTGTTTTTT.

Only a few counts were recorded for this clone. V is TRBV6-6 and J is TRBJ1-1, with 9 bases matching TRBD1. After removal of 2 bases from V and 11 bases from J, the junction contained 6 bases not matched to a gene. Germline V lookup: CDR1 MNHNY, CDR2 SVGAGI (reference sequence). The CDR3 consists of 13 residues. The DNA of the CDR3 is TGTGCCAGCAGTTACGTAAGGACAGGGGTTGCTTTCTTT. Translating gives CASSYVRTGVAFF.

The chain combines TRBV7-2 with TRBJ2-1, with 14 bases that match TRBD2. V lost 3 bases to trimming and J lost 7 bases; unmatched junction nucleotides: 2. This CDR3 comprises 15 residues. Germline lookup yields CDR1 SGHTA and CDR2 FQGNSA. The CDR3 reads CASSFGLAGGNEQFF. CDR3 bases: TGTGCCAGCAGCTTCGGACTAGCGGGGGGAAATGAGCAGTTCTTC. Supplemented by reference TRBV7-2 and TRBJ2-1, the full variable domain reads GAGVSQSPSNKVTEKGKDVELRCDPISGHTALYWYRQSLGQGLEFLIYFQGNSAPDKSGLPSDRFSAERTGGSVSTLTIQRTQQEDSAVYLCASSFGLAGGNEQFFGPGTRLTVL.